Listed below are T cell receptor beta chains from one sample, sequenced in a study of blood T cell repertoires in COVID-19. Sequenced by immunoSEQ multiplex PCR; TCRdb stores in-frame clones only, minus some. The data contain about 79,000 clones, roughly 89% of them seen just once; the ten biggest clones take up over 4%. Sequencing was done on a sample of peripheral blood. These receptors originate from a man in his fifties or sixties with active COVID-19. Each CDR3 is given with its conserved first and last residue. The D gene is left open where the match is weak. Size is stated for part of the rows, as once, few or many counts, or as a class when the clone is expanded.

TRBJ1-4	TRBV5-1	NA	NA	TGCGCCAGCAGCTTCTTTTCGGATGAAAAACTGTTTTTT	CASSFFSDEKLFF
TRBJ2-5	TRBV7-2	TRBD2	NA	TGTGCCAGCAGCTTGGGACTAGCGGGAGGAGAGACCCAGTACTTC	CASSLGLAGGETQYF
TRBJ2-2	TRBV19	TRBD2	NA	TGTGCCAGTAGTATAGTGTGGCTAGCGGGATCCGGGGAGCTGTTTTTT	CASSIVWLAGSGELFF
TRBJ1-2	TRBV28	TRBD1	few	TGTGCCAGCAGGGTCTACCGGACAGGGGAATATGGCTACACCTTC	CASRVYRTGEYGYTF
TRBJ1-4	TRBV11-2	TRBD1	few	TGTGCCAGCAGCTCCCGATCCGGGACAGGGGATGAAAAACTGTTTTTT	CASSSRSGTGDEKLFF
TRBJ1-3	TRBV7-9	TRBD1	once	TGTGCCAGCAGCAAGACAGGGGGAAAGGCTGGAAACACCATATATTTT	CASSKTGGKAGNTIYF
TRBJ2-3	TRBV9	NA	NA	TGTGCCAGCAGCGTAGAGGGACCCCCGGAGGGAACGCAGTATTTT	CASSVEGPPEGTQYF
TRBJ1-1	TRBV10-3	TRBD1	NA	TGTGCCATCAGTGAAGACAGGGGGGCTGAAGCTTTCTTT	CAISEDRGAEAFF
TRBJ2-3	TRBV27	TRBD2	NA	TGTGCCAGCAGTTTGTTAGGGGGTTTTAGCGGGAGGATGAGCACAGATACGCAGTATTTT	CASSLLGGFSGRMSTDTQYF
TRBJ2-5	TRBV12-3/TRBV12-4	TRBD1	NA	TGTGCCAGCAGTCCAGACAGGGCGAGAACCCAGTACTTC	CASSPDRARTQYF
TRBJ1-2	TRBV25-1	TRBD1	NA	TGTGCCAGCAGTCAGGGGGCTAACTATGGCTACACCTTC	CASSQGANYGYTF
TRBJ2-1	TRBV4-1	TRBD2	medium-sized	TGCGCCAGCAGCCAAGGGACTAGCGGGAGTCTAAATGAGCAGTTCTTC	CASSQGTSGSLNEQFF
TRBJ1-5	TRBV4-3	NA	NA	TGCGCCAGCAGCCAAGATCGGGGGGGTCAGCCCCAGCATTTT	CASSQDRGGQPQHF
TRBJ1-2	TRBV5-8	NA	NA	TGTGCCAGCAGCTTGGCCTCCGGGACACCCTATGGCTACACCTTC	CASSLASGTPYGYTF
TRBJ2-3	TRBV7-3	NA	NA	TGTGCCAGCAGTCAGGGGACAACAGATACGCAGTATTTT	CASSQGTTDTQYF
TRBJ1-2	TRBV10-1	NA	NA	TGCGCCACCCCGACGTCCGGGGGGCGGGATGGCTACACCTTC	CATPTSGGRDGYTF
TRBJ2-3	TRBV5-4	NA	NA	TGTGCCAGCAGCCAGGGGAACACAGATACGCAGTATTTT	CASSQGNTDTQYF
TRBJ2-1	TRBV6-2/TRBV6-3	NA	NA	TGTGCCAGCAGCCCTGAGGGCGGAGGAATTTCCTACAATGAGCAGTTCTTC	CASSPEGGGISYNEQFF
TRBJ2-2	TRBV24-1	NA	NA	TGTGCCACCAGTGATGTTAGGGGTAACACCGGGGAGCTGTTTTTT	CATSDVRGNTGELFF
TRBJ1-3	TRBV5-1	NA	NA	TGCGCCAGCAGCCAGCAGGGAAGGGCTGGAAACACCATATATTTT	CASSQQGRAGNTIYF
TRBJ2-7	TRBV7-6	NA	once	TGTGCCAGCAGCTTAGATCCAGACTCTCCGCGGGAGCAGTACTTC	CASSLDPDSPREQYF
TRBJ2-7	TRBV5-1	TRBD1	once	TGCGCCAGCAGATTCGTTTCCGGGACAGGGACCTACGAGCAGTACTTC	CASRFVSGTGTYEQYF
TRBJ2-6	TRBV4-3	NA	NA	TGCGCCAGCAGCCAAGCCCTGGGGGCGCTTGGGGCCAACGTCCTGACTTTC	CASSQALGALGANVLTF
TRBJ1-1	TRBV5-4	NA	NA	TGTGCCAGCAGCCCGCTTACAGGGAACACTGAAGCTTTCTTT	CASSPLTGNTEAFF
TRBJ2-1	TRBV4-2	TRBD2	NA	TGTGCCAGCAGCCAACTACTCGGACTAGCGGATAGGGTCTATGAGCAGTTCTTC	CASSQLLGLADRVYEQFF
TRBJ1-4	TRBV4-1	TRBD1	NA	TGCGCCAGCAGCCAAATAGGACAGGGCGGCCACAGGGAGGGTAATGAAAAACTGTTTTTT	CASSQIGQGGHREGNEKLFF
TRBJ1-3	TRBV28	TRBD1	NA	TGTGCCAGCAGTTCCCCCGAGGGGGCTGCCGGAAACACCATATATTTT	CASSSPEGAAGNTIYF
TRBJ2-5	TRBV11-2	NA	NA	TGTGCCAGCAGCTTCCGGGCGGGAGAGACCCAGTACTTC	CASSFRAGETQYF
TRBJ2-3	TRBV10-2	TRBD2	NA	TGCGCCAGCAGCAAATGGGGGACTAGCGGGAGTAATTATACGCAGTATTTT	CASSKWGTSGSNYTQYF
TRBJ2-2	TRBV25-1	TRBD1	NA	TGTGCCAGTGCCAGGGGGCTAGGGAACACCGGGGAGCTGTTTTTT	CASARGLGNTGELFF
TRBJ2-5	TRBV5-6	NA	NA	TGTGCCAGCAGCTTGGAACGGGAACTAGGAGGAGAGACCCAGTACTTC	CASSLERELGGETQYF
TRBJ1-2	TRBV7-2	NA	NA	TGTGCCAGCAGCTTATCGCGAGGGAACTATGGCTACACCTTC	CASSLSRGNYGYTF
TRBJ1-1	TRBV18	TRBD1	once	TGTGCCAGCTCACCCGAACAGGGGCGAGGCACTGAAGCTTTCTTT	CASSPEQGRGTEAFF
TRBJ2-1	TRBV18	TRBD2	once	TGTGCCAGCTCACCTCCCGGGGGGTTTTCCTACAATGAGCAGTTCTTC	CASSPPGGFSYNEQFF
TRBJ2-3	TRBV5-1	TRBD2	NA	TGCGCCAGCAGCAACCCTCTAGCGGGAGGTTCAGATACGCAGTATTTT	CASSNPLAGGSDTQYF
TRBJ1-3	TRBV9	TRBD1	NA	TGTGCCAGCAGCGAAGGACAGGGCACCATATATTTT	CASSEGQGTIYF
TRBJ1-1	TRBV5-1	NA	NA	TGCGCCAGCAGCTTGGCCTCGGCAGGCATGAACACTGAAGCTTTCTTT	CASSLASAGMNTEAFF
TRBJ2-3	TRBV4-3	TRBD2	once	TGCGCCAGCAGCCAGGATGAGCGGGGGGGAAAAGATACGCAGTATTTT	CASSQDERGGKDTQYF
TRBJ2-1	TRBV5-1	TRBD2	NA	TGCGCCAGCAGCGTTCGGGGAGGGGATTTTAAAACCTACAATGAGCAGTTCTTC	CASSVRGGDFKTYNEQFF
TRBJ2-5	TRBV5-1	NA	NA	TGCGCCAGCAGCTTCGGACAAAAAGAGACCCAGTACTTC	CASSFGQKETQYF
TRBJ2-1	TRBV9	NA	once	TGTGCCAGCAGCCCCAGGATGTCGGCCAATGAGCAGTTCTTC	CASSPRMSANEQFF